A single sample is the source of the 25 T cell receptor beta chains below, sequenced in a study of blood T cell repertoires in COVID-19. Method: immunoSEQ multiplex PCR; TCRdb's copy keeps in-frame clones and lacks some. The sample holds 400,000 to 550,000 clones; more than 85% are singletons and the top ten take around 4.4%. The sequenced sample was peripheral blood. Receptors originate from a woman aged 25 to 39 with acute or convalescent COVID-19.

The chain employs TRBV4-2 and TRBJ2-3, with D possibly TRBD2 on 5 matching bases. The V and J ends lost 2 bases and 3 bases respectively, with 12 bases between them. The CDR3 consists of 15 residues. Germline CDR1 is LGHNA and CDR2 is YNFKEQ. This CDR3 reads CASSQSRGKTDTQYF. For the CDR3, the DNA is TGTGCCAGCAGCCAATCCCGGGGAAAAACAGATACGCAGTATTTT.

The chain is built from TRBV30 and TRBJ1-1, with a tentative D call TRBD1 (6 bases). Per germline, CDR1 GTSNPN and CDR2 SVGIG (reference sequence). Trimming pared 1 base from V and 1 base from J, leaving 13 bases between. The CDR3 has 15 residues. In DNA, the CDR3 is TGTGCCTGGAGTGCCCTTTTGACAGGGAACACTGAAGCTTTCTTT. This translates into CAWSALLTGNTEAFF.

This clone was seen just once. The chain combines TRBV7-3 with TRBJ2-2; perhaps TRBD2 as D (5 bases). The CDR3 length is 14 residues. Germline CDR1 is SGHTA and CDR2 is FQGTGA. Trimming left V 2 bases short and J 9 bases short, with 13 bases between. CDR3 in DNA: TGTGCCAGCAGCTTAGTTTCCGGGGTCCGGGAGCTGTTTTTT. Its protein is CASSLVSGVRELFF.

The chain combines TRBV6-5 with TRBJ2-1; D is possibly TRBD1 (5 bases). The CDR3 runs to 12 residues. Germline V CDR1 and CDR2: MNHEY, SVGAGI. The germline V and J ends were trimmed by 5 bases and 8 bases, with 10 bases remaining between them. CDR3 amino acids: CASSKTQDEQFF. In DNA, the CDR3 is TGTGCCAGCAGTAAGACACAGGATGAGCAGTTCTTC.

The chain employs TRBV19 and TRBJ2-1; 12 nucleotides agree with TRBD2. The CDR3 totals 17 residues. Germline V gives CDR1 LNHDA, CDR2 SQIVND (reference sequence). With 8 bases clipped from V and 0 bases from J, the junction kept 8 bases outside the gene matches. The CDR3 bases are TGTGCCAGTGCGACTAGCGGGGGAACACCCTCCTACAATGAGCAGTTCTTC. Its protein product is CASATSGGTPSYNEQFF.

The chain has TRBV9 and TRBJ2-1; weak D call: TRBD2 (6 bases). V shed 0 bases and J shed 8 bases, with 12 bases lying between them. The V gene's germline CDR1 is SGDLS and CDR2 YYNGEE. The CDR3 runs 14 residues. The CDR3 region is CASSVEGGRDEQFF. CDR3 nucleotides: TGTGCCAGCAGCGTAGAGGGAGGACGCGATGAGCAGTTCTTC.

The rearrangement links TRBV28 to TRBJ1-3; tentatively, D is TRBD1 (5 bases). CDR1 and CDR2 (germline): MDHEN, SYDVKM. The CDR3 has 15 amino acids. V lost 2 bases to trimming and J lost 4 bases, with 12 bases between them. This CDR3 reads CASSLRGALGNTIYF. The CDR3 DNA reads TGTGCCAGCAGTTTAAGGGGTGCGTTGGGAAACACCATATATTTT.

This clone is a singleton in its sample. CDR3 in DNA: TGCAGTGCTAGTGTGGGGGCCAACACCGGGGAGCTGTTTTTT. Translating gives CSASVGANTGELFF. The chain has TRBV20-1 and TRBJ2-2, with a possible D match to TRBD1 (6 bases). The V and J ends lost 3 bases and 2 bases respectively, with 10 bases between them. The germline gives CDR1 DFQATT, CDR2 SNEGSKA (reference sequence). CDR3 size: 14 residues.

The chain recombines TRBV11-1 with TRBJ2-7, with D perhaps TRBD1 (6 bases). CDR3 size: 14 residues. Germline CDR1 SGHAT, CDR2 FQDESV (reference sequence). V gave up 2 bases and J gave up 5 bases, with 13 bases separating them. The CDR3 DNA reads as TGTGCCAGCAGCTTATACAATTCAGGGGACGAGCAGTACTTC. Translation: CASSLYNSGDEQYF.

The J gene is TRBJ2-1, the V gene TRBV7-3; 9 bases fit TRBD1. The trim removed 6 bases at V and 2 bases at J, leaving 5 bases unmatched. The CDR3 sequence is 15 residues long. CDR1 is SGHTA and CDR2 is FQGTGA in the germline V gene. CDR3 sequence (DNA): TGTGCCAGCAGTCCCAACAGGGGGCCCTACAATGAGCAGTTCTTC. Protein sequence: CASSPNRGPYNEQFF.

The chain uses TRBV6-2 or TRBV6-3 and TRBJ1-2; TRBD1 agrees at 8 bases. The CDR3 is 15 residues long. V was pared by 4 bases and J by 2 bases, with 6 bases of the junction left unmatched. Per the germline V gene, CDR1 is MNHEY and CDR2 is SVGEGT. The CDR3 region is CASSSPRTGNYGYTF. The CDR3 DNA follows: TGTGCCAGCAGTTCACCTCGGACAGGGAACTATGGCTACACCTTC.

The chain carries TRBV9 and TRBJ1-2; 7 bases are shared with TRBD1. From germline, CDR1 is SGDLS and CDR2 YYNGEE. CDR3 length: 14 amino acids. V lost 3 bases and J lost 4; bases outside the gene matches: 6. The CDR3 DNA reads TGTGCCAGCAGCGCCGCCGGGACAGCCTATGGCTACACCTTC. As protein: CASSAAGTAYGYTF. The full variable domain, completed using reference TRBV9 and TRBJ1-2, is DSGVTQTPKHLITATGQRVTLRCSPRSGDLSVYWYQQSLDQGLQFLIQYYNGEERAKGNILERFSAQQFPDLHSELNLSSLELGDSALYFCASSAAGTAYGYTFGSGTRLTVV.

The CDR3 bases are TGTGCCAGCAGCCCAGGCGTCGGGACTAACAACAATGAGCAGTTCTTC. Translated: CASSPGVGTNNNEQFF. This chain joins TRBV7-3 and TRBJ2-1, with 7 bases that match TRBD2. The V gene's germline CDR1 is SGHTA and CDR2 FQGTGA. V dropped 5 bases and J dropped 5; count of bases not matched to a gene: 12. This CDR3 comprises 16 residues.

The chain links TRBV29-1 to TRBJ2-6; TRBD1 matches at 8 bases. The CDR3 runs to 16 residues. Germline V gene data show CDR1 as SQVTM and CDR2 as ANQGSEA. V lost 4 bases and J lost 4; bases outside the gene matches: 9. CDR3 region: CSVAGAGGTGANVLTF. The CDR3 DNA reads TGCAGCGTTGCTGGGGCAGGGGGCACAGGGGCCAACGTCCTGACTTTC.

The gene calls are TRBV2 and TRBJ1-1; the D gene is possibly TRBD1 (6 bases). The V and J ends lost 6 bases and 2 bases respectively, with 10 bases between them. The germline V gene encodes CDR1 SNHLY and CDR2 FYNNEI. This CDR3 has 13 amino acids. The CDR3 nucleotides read TGTGCCAGCAGCGGACAGTTTAACACTGAAGCTTTCTTT. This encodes CASSGQFNTEAFF.

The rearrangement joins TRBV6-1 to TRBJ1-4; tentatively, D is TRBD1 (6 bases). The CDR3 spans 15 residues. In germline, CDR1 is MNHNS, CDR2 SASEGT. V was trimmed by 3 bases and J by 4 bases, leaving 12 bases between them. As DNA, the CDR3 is TGTGCCAGCAGTGACGTGGACAGAGTTAATGAAAAACTGTTTTTT. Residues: CASSDVDRVNEKLFF.

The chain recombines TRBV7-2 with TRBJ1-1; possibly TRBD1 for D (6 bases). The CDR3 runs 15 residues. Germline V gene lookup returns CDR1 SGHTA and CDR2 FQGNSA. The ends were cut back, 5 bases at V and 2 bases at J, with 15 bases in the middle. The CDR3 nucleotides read TGTGCCAGCAGCCTCTCGGGGACATACAACACTGAAGCTTTCTTT. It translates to CASSLSGTYNTEAFF.

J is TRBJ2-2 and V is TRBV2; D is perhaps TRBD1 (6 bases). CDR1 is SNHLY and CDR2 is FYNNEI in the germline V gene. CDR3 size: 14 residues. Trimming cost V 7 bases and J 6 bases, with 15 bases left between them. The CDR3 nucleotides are TGTGCCAGCACACCACAGGGCTCCCCCGGGGAGCTGTTTTTT. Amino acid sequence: CASTPQGSPGELFF.

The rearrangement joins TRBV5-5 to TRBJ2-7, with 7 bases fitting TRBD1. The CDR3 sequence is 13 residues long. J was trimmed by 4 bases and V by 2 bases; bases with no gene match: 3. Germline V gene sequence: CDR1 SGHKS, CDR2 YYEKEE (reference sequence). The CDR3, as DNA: TGTGCCAGCAGCTTAACAGGGGTGTACGAGCAGTACTTC. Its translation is CASSLTGVYEQYF.

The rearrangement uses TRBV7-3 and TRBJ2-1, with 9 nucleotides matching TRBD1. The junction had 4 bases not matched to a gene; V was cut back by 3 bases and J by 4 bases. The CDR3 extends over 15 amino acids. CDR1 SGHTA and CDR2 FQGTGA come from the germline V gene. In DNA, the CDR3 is TGTGCCAGCAGCTTGGACAGGGGTGGTTACAATGAGCAGTTCTTC. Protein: CASSLDRGGYNEQFF.

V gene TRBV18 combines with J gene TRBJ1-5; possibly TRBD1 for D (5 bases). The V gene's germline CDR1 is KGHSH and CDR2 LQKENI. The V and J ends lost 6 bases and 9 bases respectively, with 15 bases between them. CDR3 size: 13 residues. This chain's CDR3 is CASSTRGETPQHF. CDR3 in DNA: TGTGCCAGCTCGACTCGGGGGGAGACGCCCCAGCATTTT.

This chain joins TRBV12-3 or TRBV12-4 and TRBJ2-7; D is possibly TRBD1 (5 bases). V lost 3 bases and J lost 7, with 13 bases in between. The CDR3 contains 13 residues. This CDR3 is CASSFNRLGEQYF. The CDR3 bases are TGTGCCAGCAGTTTCAACAGGCTGGGAGAGCAGTACTTC.

This CDR3 is CASSILAGSQETQYF. The CDR3 coding sequence is TGTGCCAGTAGTATTCTAGCGGGGTCCCAAGAGACCCAGTACTTC. The chain recombines TRBV19 with TRBJ2-5; 9 bases line up with TRBD2. Germline trimming cut 3 bases from V and 1 base from J; bases unmatched to any gene: 3. CDR3 length: 15 residues. CDR1 and CDR2 from the germline V gene are LNHDA and SQIVND (reference sequence).

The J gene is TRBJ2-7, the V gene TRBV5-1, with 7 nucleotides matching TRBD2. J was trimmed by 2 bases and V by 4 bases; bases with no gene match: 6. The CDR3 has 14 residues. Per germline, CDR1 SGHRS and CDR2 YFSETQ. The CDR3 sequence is CASSDGGGAYEQYF. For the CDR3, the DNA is TGCGCCAGCAGCGACGGTGGGGGGGCCTACGAGCAGTACTTC.

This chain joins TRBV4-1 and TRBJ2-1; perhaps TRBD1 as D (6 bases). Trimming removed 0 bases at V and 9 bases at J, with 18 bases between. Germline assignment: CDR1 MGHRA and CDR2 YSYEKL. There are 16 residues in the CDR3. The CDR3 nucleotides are TGCGCCAGCAGCCAAGATAGGGGACAAGGAGGTGGTGAGCAGTTCTTC. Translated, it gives CASSQDRGQGGGEQFF.